A single sample gave rise to the 23 T cell receptor beta chains below, sequenced in a study of preoperative IRX-2 immunotherapy in early breast cancer (dated by TCRdb to between 2018 and 2021). To prepare the library, the immunoSEQ multiplex PCR assay was applied. Here the immuneACCESS table is served through TCRdb, limited to in-frame sequences with V and J called. Missing clones are a known gap in these copies; in checked studies unresolved V genes cover under half, and the rest lacks a known reason. This sample comprises a few thousand clones, 77% of them detected only once. The top ten clones comprise 7.8% of the sample. The meaning of the sample's treatment or condition label: preoperative locoregional IRX-2 cytokine immunotherapy. Source: tumor tissue, taken after IRX-2 immunotherapy. The receptors stem from a human donor with breast cancer.

J is TRBJ1-5 and V is TRBV6-8, with D maybe TRBD1 (5 bases). Germline CDR1 MNHGY, CDR2 SAAAGT. The CDR3 has 16 residues. Trimming removed 5 bases from V and 0 bases from J, with 14 bases in between. The CDR3 reads CASSDWDHYSNQPQHF. In DNA, the CDR3 is TGTGCCAGCAGTGACTGGGACCACTATAGCAATCAGCCCCAGCATTTT.

The J gene is TRBJ2-7, the V gene TRBV11-3; D ambiguous. This CDR3 is 15 amino acids long. With 3 bases removed from V and 1 base from J, the gap between germline ends came to 13 bases. The germline V gene has CDR1 SGHNT and CDR2 YENEEA. CDR3 residues: CASSLSVAESYEQYF. The CDR3 coding sequence is TGTGCCAGCAGCTTGTCAGTCGCGGAATCCTACGAGCAGTACTTC. Together with reference TRBV11-3 and TRBJ2-7, the CDR3 gives the full variable domain: EAGVVQSPRYKIIEKKQPVAFWCNPISGHNTLYWYLQNLGQGPELLIRYENEEAVDDSQLPKDRFSAERLKGVDSTLKIQPAELGDSAVYLCASSLSVAESYEQYFGPGTRLTVT.

The chain is built from TRBV19 and TRBJ1-1; D gene unclear. Germline V gene data show CDR1 as LNHDA and CDR2 as SQIVND (reference sequence). Trimming left V 7 bases short and J 4 bases short, with 16 bases between. The length of the CDR3 is 14 residues. The CDR3 DNA follows: TGTGCCAGTAACCCAAAGCCCTGGGGCACTGAAGCTTTCTTT. It translates to CASNPKPWGTEAFF.

The sample holds one count of this clone. This chain links TRBV6-1 with TRBJ2-1, with D hard to call. V was clipped by 0 bases and J by 2 bases, with 8 bases between them. Per germline, CDR1 MNHNS and CDR2 SASEGT. The CDR3 loop spans 15 amino acids. The CDR3 sequence is CASSEAPGTYNEQFF. Written as DNA, the CDR3 is TGTGCCAGCAGTGAAGCGCCAGGTACCTACAATGAGCAGTTCTTC.

The chain employs TRBV19 and TRBJ1-3; D is ambiguous. V dropped 5 bases and J dropped 0 bases, with 14 bases sitting between them. This CDR3 has 16 residues. Germline assignment: CDR1 LNHDA and CDR2 SQIVND (reference sequence). CDR3: CASSFDRGTSGNTIYF. CDR3 nucleotide sequence: TGTGCCAGTAGTTTCGATCGGGGTACCTCTGGAAACACCATATATTTT. Supplemented by reference TRBV19 and TRBJ1-3, the full variable domain reads DGGITQSPKYLFRKEGQNVTLSCEQNLNHDAMYWYRQDPGQGLRLIYYSQIVNDFQKGDIAEGYSVSREKKESFPLTVTSAQKNPTAFYLCASSFDRGTSGNTIYFGEGSWLTVV.

V gene TRBV11-3 combines with J gene TRBJ1-2; TRBD1 matches at 9 bases. V lost 5 bases to trimming and J lost 4 bases; unmatched junction nucleotides: 8. The germline CDR1 and CDR2 sequences are SGHNT and YENEEA. The CDR3 length is 15 residues. CDR3 residues: CASSRGTGSTYGYTF. The CDR3 coding sequence is TGTGCCAGCAGCCGAGGGACAGGGAGTACCTATGGCTACACCTTC. Complete variable domain (other parts from reference TRBV11-3 and TRBJ1-2): EAGVVQSPRYKIIEKKQPVAFWCNPISGHNTLYWYLQNLGQGPELLIRYENEEAVDDSQLPKDRFSAERLKGVDSTLKIQPAELGDSAVYLCASSRGTGSTYGYTFGSGTRLTVV.

V gene TRBV29-1 combines with J gene TRBJ2-3, with 11 nucleotides matching TRBD2. CDR1 and CDR2 (germline): SQVTM, ANQGSEA. This CDR3 has 17 residues. Germline trimming cut 6 bases from V and 2 bases from J; bases unmatched to any gene: 13. The CDR3 protein is CSVLGASGGKPTDTQYF. DNA for the CDR3: TGCAGCGTCCTTGGGGCTAGCGGGGGGAAACCCACAGATACGCAGTATTTT.

J is TRBJ2-6 and V is TRBV18; D uncertain. CDR3 length: 16 amino acids. The germline V gene encodes CDR1 KGHSH and CDR2 LQKENI. The ends were cut back, 5 bases at V and 5 bases at J, with 16 bases in the middle. The CDR3 region has the DNA TGTGCCAGCTCAGGCAATTTACAAAGTCGGGCCAACGTCCTGACTTTC. Translation gives CASSGNLQSRANVLTF.

The rearrangement joins TRBV6-8 to TRBJ1-5, with D unresolved. From germline, CDR1 is MNHGY and CDR2 SAAAGT. The length of the CDR3 is 13 residues. Trimming pared 5 bases from V and 4 bases from J, leaving 9 bases between. The CDR3 here is CASSPRGNQPQHF. The CDR3 bases are TGTGCCAGCAGTCCCCGCGGTAATCAGCCCCAGCATTTT.

The rearrangement uses TRBV6-8 and TRBJ1-1; D unclear. V dropped 0 bases and J dropped 11 bases, with 19 bases sitting between them. The length of the CDR3 is 15 residues. Per germline, CDR1 MNHGY and CDR2 SAAAGT. CDR3 in DNA: TGTGCCAGCAGTTACTCGGGTCAGGCGGCCTTGGGGGCTTTCTTT. It encodes CASSYSGQAALGAFF.

This clone appeared once. The chain joins TRBV4-1 to TRBJ2-1; TRBD1 is a possible D gene (5 bases). Germline V gene sequence: CDR1 MGHRA, CDR2 YSYEKL. The CDR3 sequence is 14 residues long. Trimming took 0 bases from V and 7 from J, leaving 10 bases between them. Here the CDR3 DNA reads TGCGCCAGCAGCCAAGACTTAGGGGCGAATGAGCAGTTCTTC. Translating it yields CASSQDLGANEQFF.

The chain joins TRBV6-8 to TRBJ1-5; 7 positions agree with TRBD1. V lost 10 bases to trimming and J lost 0 bases; unmatched junction nucleotides: 12. CDR1 and CDR2 (germline): MNHGY, SAAAGT. This CDR3 spans 16 amino acids. The CDR3 region is CATSTKTGTSNQPQHF. CDR3 in DNA: TGTGCCACCTCGACAAAGACAGGGACTAGCAATCAGCCCCAGCATTTT.

In the case of this clone: At one of its ends the junction is not consistent with the germline gene, which may arise from a read error. This chain joins TRBV6-8 and TRBJ2-2, with D hard to call. The CDR3 length is 16 residues. Germline CDR1 MNHGY, CDR2 SAAAGT. The CDR3 DNA sequence: TGTGTCAGCAGTTACTCACTCGGACGGAACACCGGGGAGCTGTTTTTT. Translated, it gives CVSSYSLGRNTGELFF.

The chain uses TRBV10-2 and TRBJ2-2; 7 nucleotides match TRBD2. Germline V gives CDR1 WSHSY, CDR2 SAAADI. The CDR3 spans 15 residues. Unmatched junction bases numbered 8, after V lost 4 bases and J lost 6 bases. The DNA for the CDR3 is TGCGCCAGCAGTGCGGGGCGGGGGTCTGCCGGGGAGCTGTTTTTT. Its protein product is CASSAGRGSAGELFF.

The chain uses TRBV5-1 and TRBJ1-1; tentatively, D is TRBD1 (5 bases). Germline V gene lookup returns CDR1 SGHRS and CDR2 YFSETQ. V lost 2 bases to trimming and J lost 0 bases, with 11 bases between them. This CDR3 comprises 15 residues. In DNA form, the CDR3 reads TGCGCCAGCAGCTTTATGGGACCGATGAACACTGAAGCTTTCTTT. Protein sequence: CASSFMGPMNTEAFF.

This clone occurred once. The V call is TRBV19, the J call TRBJ2-2; weak D call: TRBD1 (5 bases). Germline V gene sequence: CDR1 LNHDA, CDR2 SQIVND (reference sequence). CDR3 length: 15 residues. Trimming shortened V by 3 bases and J by 1 base, and 9 bases separated the two germline ends. CDR3 protein: CASSIGAGNTGELFF. CDR3 bases: TGTGCCAGTAGTATTGGGGCAGGGAACACCGGGGAGCTGTTTTTT. The full variable domain, with the rest looked up from reference TRBV19 and TRBJ2-2, is DGGITQSPKYLFRKEGQNVTLSCEQNLNHDAMYWYRQDPGQGLRLIYYSQIVNDFQKGDIAEGYSVSREKKESFPLTVTSAQKNPTAFYLCASSIGAGNTGELFFGEGSRLTVL.

This clone was recorded once. V is TRBV6-1 and J is TRBJ1-5; D might be TRBD1 (6 bases). This CDR3 is built from 16 residues. Deletions cut 0 bases from V and 3 bases from J, with 12 bases between. Germline V gene sequence: CDR1 MNHNS, CDR2 SASEGT. Here the CDR3 DNA reads TGTGCCAGCAGTGAAGCGCTAGGGGGGCCCAATCAGCCCCAGCATTTT. Translation: CASSEALGGPNQPQHF.

The chain joins TRBV6-8 to TRBJ2-5; D gene uncertain. Germline V lookup: CDR1 MNHGY, CDR2 SAAAGT. The CDR3 extends over 14 amino acids. V was trimmed by 5 bases and J by 5 bases, leaving 15 bases between them. CDR3 nucleotide sequence: TGTGCCAGCAGTGTAGGACGGTTTGTGGAGACCCAGTACTTC. Translation: CASSVGRFVETQYF.

The rearrangement uses TRBV11-3 and TRBJ1-3; a weak D match, TRBD1 (5 bases). Germline V gene lookup returns CDR1 SGHNT and CDR2 YENEEA. The V gene lost 7 bases and the J gene lost 2 bases, with 15 bases spanning the gap. This CDR3 contains 15 residues. The CDR3 sequence is CASTSHRGAGNTIYF. The CDR3 DNA reads as TGTGCCAGCACCTCCCATCGGGGGGCTGGAAACACCATATATTTT.

This rearrangement joins TRBV6-8 to TRBJ2-7; D may match TRBD1 or TRBD2 (5 bases each). V shed 6 bases and J shed 0 bases, with 21 bases lying between them. CDR1 is MNHGY, CDR2 SAAAGT, per germline. The CDR3 covers 17 residues. In nucleotides, the CDR3 is TGTGCCAGCAGCTTTTACCCCCCTCGGGACGACTCCTACGAGCAGTACGTC. Translated: CASSFYPPRDDSYEQYV.

CDR3 loop: CASTFSTSGGPRGYEQYF. The CDR3 coding sequence is TGTGCCAGCACCTTTTCGACTAGCGGGGGACCCCGCGGGTACGAGCAGTACTTC. The chain carries TRBV6-8 and TRBJ2-7; 12 bases line up with TRBD2. Germline V lookup: CDR1 MNHGY, CDR2 SAAAGT. This CDR3 has 18 amino acids. V lost 7 bases to trimming and J lost 4 bases; unmatched junction nucleotides: 17.

The J gene is TRBJ2-2, the V gene TRBV11-3, with TRBD1 matching over 10 bases. From germline, CDR1 is SGHNT and CDR2 YENEEA. Losses at the gene ends were 6 bases for V and 6 bases for J; bases not matched to a gene: 13. The CDR3 contains 17 residues. The CDR3 reads CASRPIPGTGVAGELFF. The CDR3 coding sequence is TGTGCCAGCAGACCGATTCCCGGGACAGGGGTAGCCGGGGAGCTGTTTTTT.

The CDR3 region is CASSLEGYGTDTQYF. CDR3 coding DNA: TGTGCCAGCAGCTTAGAAGGCTACGGCACAGATACGCAGTATTTT. The chain joins TRBV11-3 to TRBJ2-3; D remains unclear. V lost 0 bases, J lost 1 base, and 8 bases lay in between. The length of the CDR3 is 15 residues. The V gene's germline CDR1 is SGHNT and CDR2 YENEEA.